The 17 T cell receptor beta chains below come from one sample, sequenced in a study of blood T cell repertoires in COVID-19 (dated by TCRdb to 2020 to 2021). The library was built by means of the immunoSEQ multiplex PCR assay. TCRdb provides this immuneACCESS table in a form limited to in-frame rearrangements. Some clones are lacking; in checked studies, under half of them reflect an unresolved V gene, and why the rest are absent is not known. The sample records about 200,000 clones, roughly 90% of which are singletons. The ten largest clones add up to around 2.4% of the sample. The material sequenced was PBMCs or T cells enriched from blood (not recorded which). The receptors were sampled from a woman aged 25 to 39 who had recovered from COVID-19.

This rearrangement joins TRBV11-1 to TRBJ1-1; 7 nucleotides agree with TRBD1. CDR1 and CDR2 (germline): SGHAT, FQDESV (reference sequence). Germline trimming cut 5 bases from V and 1 base from J; bases unmatched to any gene: 7. The CDR3 contains 15 residues. CDR3 sequence reads: CASSPRQGRNTEAFF. The CDR3 nucleotides read TGTGCCAGCAGCCCGCGACAGGGAAGGAACACTGAAGCTTTCTTT. The whole variable domain, filled in from reference TRBV11-1 and TRBJ1-1, reads EAEVAQSPRYKITEKSQAVAFWCDPISGHATLYWYRQILGQGPELLVQFQDESVVDDSQLPKDRFSAERLKGVDSTLKIQPAELGDSAMYLCASSPRQGRNTEAFFGQGTRLTVV.

The V gene is TRBV28, the J gene TRBJ1-1; 8 bases fit TRBD1. With V trimmed by 3 bases and J by 4 bases, 7 bases remained unmatched. Germline CDR1 reads MDHEN; CDR2 reads SYDVKM. This CDR3 has 15 amino acids. CDR3 residues: CASSFPDRAGTEAFF. The CDR3, as DNA: TGTGCCAGCAGTTTTCCGGACAGGGCGGGCACTGAAGCTTTCTTT. Looking up the rest from reference TRBV28 and TRBJ1-1 gives the full variable domain: DVKVTQSSRYLVKRTGEKVFLECVQDMDHENMFWYRQDPGLGLRLIYFSYDVKMKEKGDIPEGYSVSREKKERFSLILESASTNQTSMYLCASSFPDRAGTEAFFGQGTRLTVV.

The J gene is TRBJ1-1, the V gene TRBV4-3, with 9 bases aligning to TRBD1. The CDR3 has 15 amino acids. The J segment lost 1 base and the V segment lost 3 bases, leaving 3 bases of the junction unmatched. The V gene's germline CDR1 is LGHNA and CDR2 YSLEER. The CDR3 reads CASSHWTGENTEAFF. Here the CDR3 DNA reads TGCGCCAGCAGCCACTGGACAGGGGAGAACACTGAAGCTTTCTTT.

The chain combines TRBV10-1 with TRBJ2-2; 7 bases are shared with TRBD1. Trimming cost V 5 bases and J 2 bases; bases outside gene matches: 14. Germline V CDR1 and CDR2: WNHNN, SYGVQD (reference sequence). The CDR3 covers 18 residues. The CDR3 DNA is TGCGCCAGCAGTCTAGGGGGCGCGGGTGGTGGAAACACCGGGGAGCTGTTTTTT. Translation gives CASSLGGAGGGNTGELFF.

CDR3 nucleotides: TGTGCCAGCAGCTCGGACAGGGGGGAGACCCAGTACTTC. Its translation: CASSSDRGETQYF. The chain joins TRBV11-2 to TRBJ2-5; 10 bases agree with TRBD1. J lost 5 bases, V lost 4 bases, and 1 base had no gene match. This CDR3 comprises 13 residues. CDR1 and CDR2 (germline): SGHAT, FQNNGV.

This chain links TRBV5-8 with TRBJ2-2, with a weak D call TRBD1 (6 bases). V dropped 4 bases and J dropped 1 base, with 11 bases sitting between them. This CDR3 has 15 amino acids. CDR1 is SGHTS, CDR2 YDEGEE, per germline. The CDR3 DNA follows: TGTGCCAGCAGCCGGACAGAAAGGAACACCGGGGAGCTGTTTTTT. As protein: CASSRTERNTGELFF.

The chain has TRBV6-5 and TRBJ1-2, with D possibly being TRBD1 (5 bases). The CDR3 consists of 13 residues. Germline V gene sequence: CDR1 MNHEY, CDR2 SVGAGI. Trimming cost V 5 bases and J 4 bases, with 11 bases left between them. The CDR3 here is CASSPRRGYGYTF. The DNA for the CDR3 is TGTGCCAGCAGTCCCCGTAGGGGCTATGGCTACACCTTC.

V usage is TRBV11-2 and J usage is TRBJ1-1; D gene ambiguous. Germline assignment: CDR1 SGHAT and CDR2 FQNNGV. The CDR3 is 14 amino acids. Trimming stripped 2 bases from V and 5 bases from J, with 12 bases between. CDR3 amino acids: CASSLSPSGTEAFF. For the CDR3, the DNA is TGTGCCAGCAGCTTATCCCCCAGCGGAACTGAAGCTTTCTTT.

The chain joins TRBV5-4 to TRBJ2-7, with 8 nucleotides matching TRBD1. V dropped 0 bases and J dropped 4; count of bases not matched to a gene: 6. This CDR3 has 15 amino acids. Germline V gene lookup returns CDR1 SGHNT and CDR2 YYREEE (reference sequence). CDR3 protein: CASSLGETGVYEQYF. For the CDR3, the DNA is TGTGCCAGCAGCTTGGGGGAGACAGGGGTTTACGAGCAGTACTTC.

The chain recombines TRBV12-3 or TRBV12-4 with TRBJ2-3; maybe TRBD1 (6 bases). Trimming removed 8 bases at V and 6 bases at J, with 15 bases between. The CDR3 is 13 residues long. CDR3 protein: CASREQGADTQYF. For the CDR3, the DNA is TGTGCCAGCCGTGAACAGGGAGCGGATACGCAGTATTTT.

This chain uses TRBV7-9 with TRBJ2-3; 7 bases agree with TRBD2. V dropped 2 bases and J dropped 4; count of bases not matched to a gene: 6. Per germline, CDR1 SEHNR and CDR2 FQNEAQ (reference sequence). This CDR3 has 15 amino acids. The CDR3 bases are TGTGCCAGCAGCTTAAGTCTAGCGGAGTCAGATACGCAGTATTTT. Amino acids: CASSLSLAESDTQYF.

This rearrangement joins TRBV12-3 or TRBV12-4 to TRBJ1-6; no firm D call. CDR3 length: 13 amino acids. The ends were cut back, 2 bases at V and 7 bases at J, with 6 bases in the middle. CDR3 coding DNA: TGTGCCAGCAGTTTACAGGAAAATTCACCCCTCCACTTT. This gives the protein CASSLQENSPLHF.

This clone has a count of ten or more. This same CDR3 is encoded by further DNA sequences in the sample. V and J are TRBV5-4 and TRBJ1-3; 8 bases fit TRBD1. The CDR3 covers 14 residues. Per germline, CDR1 SGHNT and CDR2 YYREEE (reference sequence). Trimming cost V 4 bases and J 2 bases; bases outside gene matches: 2. CDR3 sequence: CASSQDRAGNTIYF. The CDR3 bases are TGTGCCAGCAGCCAGGACAGGGCTGGAAACACCATATATTTT. The full variable domain, in which reference TRBV5-4 and TRBJ1-3 provide the parts outside the CDR3, is ETGVTQSPTHLIKTRGQQVTLRCSSQSGHNTVSWYQQALGQGPQFIFQYYREEENGRGNFPPRFSGLQFPNYSSELNVNALELDDSALYLCASSQDRAGNTIYFGEGSWLTVV.

V is TRBV12-3 or TRBV12-4 and J is TRBJ1-2; tentatively, D is TRBD1 (6 bases). The V gene lost 1 base and the J gene lost 7 bases, with 10 bases spanning the gap. The CDR3 sequence is 13 residues long. CDR3 region: CASSLGGLRGYTF. CDR3 coding DNA: TGTGCCAGCAGTTTAGGGGGGCTGCGTGGCTACACCTTC.

The chain uses TRBV7-9 and TRBJ2-3; no firm D call. Per germline, CDR1 SEHNR and CDR2 FQNEAQ (reference sequence). V was clipped by 3 bases and J by 3 bases, with 13 bases between them. The CDR3 length is 15 residues. The CDR3 DNA reads as TGTGCCAGCAGCTTTCTCCCAATCGGGACAGATACGCAGTATTTT. This encodes CASSFLPIGTDTQYF.

The rearrangement links TRBV28 to TRBJ2-5; TRBD1 agrees at 9 bases. The CDR3 loop spans 17 amino acids. V was pared by 3 bases and J by 2 bases, with 10 bases of the junction left unmatched. CDR1 is MDHEN, CDR2 SYDVKM, per germline. CDR3: CASSFGGQGESQETQYF. Here the CDR3 DNA reads TGTGCCAGCAGTTTTGGGGGACAGGGCGAGAGTCAAGAGACCCAGTACTTC.

The chain uses TRBV30 and TRBJ1-4; D is undetermined. V was shortened by 0 bases and J by 8 bases, with 16 bases between the two germline ends. The CDR3 loop spans 15 amino acids. Germline CDR1 and CDR2: GTSNPN and SVGIG (reference sequence). The CDR3 loop reads CAWSVFPSAREKLFF. In DNA, the CDR3 is TGTGCCTGGAGTGTTTTCCCCAGCGCCCGGGAAAAACTGTTTTTT. Looking up the rest from reference TRBV30 and TRBJ1-4 gives the full variable domain: SQTIHQWPATLVQPVGSPLSLECTVEGTSNPNLYWYRQAAGRGLQLLFYSVGIGQISSEVPQNLSASRPQDRQFILSSKKLLLSDSGFYLCAWSVFPSAREKLFFGSGTQLSVL.